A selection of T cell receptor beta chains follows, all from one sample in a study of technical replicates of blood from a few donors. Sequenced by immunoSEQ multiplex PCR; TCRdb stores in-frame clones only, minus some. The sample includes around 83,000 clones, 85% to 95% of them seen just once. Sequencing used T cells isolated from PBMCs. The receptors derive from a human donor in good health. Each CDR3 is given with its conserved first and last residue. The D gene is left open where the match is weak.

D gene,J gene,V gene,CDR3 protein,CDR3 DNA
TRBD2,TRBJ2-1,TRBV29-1,CSVRGGAYNEQFF,TGCAGCGTTCGGGGGGGGGCCTACAATGAGCAGTTCTTC
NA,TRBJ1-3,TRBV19,CASKPTDKTVGNTIYF,TGTGCCAGTAAACCCACAGACAAGACGGTGGGAAACACCATATATTTT
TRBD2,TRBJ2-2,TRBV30,CAWRPVLSGGTGELFF,TGTGCCTGGAGGCCGGTCCTATCGGGGGGGACCGGGGAGCTGTTTTTT
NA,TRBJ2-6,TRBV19,CASTTYSGANVLTF,TGTGCCAGTACTACTTACTCTGGGGCCAACGTCCTGACTTTC
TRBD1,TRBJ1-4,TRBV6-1,CASSETGATTNEKLFF,TGTGCCAGCAGTGAGACAGGGGCGACAACTAATGAAAAACTGTTTTTT
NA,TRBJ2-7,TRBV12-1,CASMGLAEIYEQYF,TGTGCCAGCATGGGACTAGCGGAGATCTACGAGCAGTACTTC
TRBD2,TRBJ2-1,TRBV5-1,CASKERESDNEQFF,TGCGCCAGCAAGGAGCGGGAGTCTGACAATGAGCAGTTCTTC
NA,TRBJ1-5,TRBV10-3,CAISDREGEGSNQPQHF,TGTGCCATCAGTGACAGGGAAGGGGAAGGGAGCAATCAGCCCCAGCATTTT
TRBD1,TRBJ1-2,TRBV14,CASSGDRRWVYGYTF,TGTGCCAGCAGTGGGGACAGGCGTTGGGTCTATGGCTACACCTTC
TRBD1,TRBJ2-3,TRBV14,CASSQDLRTGDTDTQYF,TGTGCCAGCAGCCAAGATCTGAGGACAGGGGACACAGATACGCAGTATTTT
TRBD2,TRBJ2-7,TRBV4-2,CASSWTSGSSYEQYF,TGTGCAAGCAGTTGGACTAGCGGGAGCTCCTACGAGCAGTACTTC
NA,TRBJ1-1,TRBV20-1,CSAPGDTEAFF,TGCAGTGCCCCAGGGGACACTGAAGCTTTCTTT
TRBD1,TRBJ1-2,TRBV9,CASSQGRGQINYGYTF,TGTGCCAGCAGTCAGGGTCGGGGACAGATAAACTATGGCTACACCTTC
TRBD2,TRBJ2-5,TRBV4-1,CASSQDGAGGRQETQYF,TGCGCCAGCAGCCAAGACGGGGCGGGGGGGCGGCAGGAGACCCAGTACTTC
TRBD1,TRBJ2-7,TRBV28,CASTPIGPGQSYEQYF,TGTGCCAGCACCCCCATAGGGCCGGGACAGTCGTACGAGCAGTACTTC
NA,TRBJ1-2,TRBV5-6,CASSPRLSYGYTF,TGTGCCAGCAGCCCGCGGCTTAGCTATGGCTACACCTTC
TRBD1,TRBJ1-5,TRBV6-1,CASSRGRLTNQPQHF,TGTGCCAGTAGCAGGGGGCGCTTAACAAATCAGCCCCAGCATTTT
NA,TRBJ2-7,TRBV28,CASSQTGFEQYF,TGTGCCAGCAGCCAGACAGGATTCGAGCAGTACTTC
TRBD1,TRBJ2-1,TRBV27,CASSQRTGFNEQFF,TGTGCCAGCAGTCAGCGGACAGGCTTCAATGAGCAGTTCTTC
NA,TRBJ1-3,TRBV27,CASSLDGRGVGNTIYF,TGTGCCAGCAGTTTAGACGGTCGGGGGGTCGGAAACACCATATATTTT
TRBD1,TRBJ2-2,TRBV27,CASSTGTGTLGTGELFF,TGTGCCAGCAGTACCGGGACAGGGACGCTTGGCACCGGGGAGCTGTTTTTT
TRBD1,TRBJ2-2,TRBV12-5,CASGSTGDQNTGELFF,TGTGCTAGTGGTTCGACAGGGGATCAGAACACCGGGGAGCTGTTTTTT
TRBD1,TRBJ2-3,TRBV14,CASSLGQGLVDTQYF,TGTGCCAGCAGCTTGGGACAGGGCCTTGTAGATACGCAGTATTTT
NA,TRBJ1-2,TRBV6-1,CASSEARSGYTF,TGTGCCAGCAGTGAAGCGCGGTCTGGCTACACCTTC
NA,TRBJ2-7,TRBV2,CASSEKQTGRGQGYEQYF,TGTGCCAGCAGTGAAAAACAGACCGGGCGGGGTCAAGGCTACGAGCAGTACTTC
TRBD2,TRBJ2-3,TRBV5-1,CASSSGTSGSYADTQYF,TGCGCCAGCAGCAGCGGGACTAGCGGGAGTTACGCAGATACGCAGTATTTT
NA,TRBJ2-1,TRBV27,CASSTGSGPYNEQFF,TGTGCCAGCTCCACAGGTAGCGGTCCCTACAATGAGCAGTTCTTC
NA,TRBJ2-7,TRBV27,CASSSPSRHDPTYYEQYF,TGTGCCAGCAGTTCCCCGTCGCGGCATGACCCGACGTACTACGAGCAGTACTTC
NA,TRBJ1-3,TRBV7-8,CASSFRQAVGLSGNTIYF,TGTGCCAGCAGCTTCCGTCAGGCAGTCGGATTAAGCGGAAACACCATATATTTT
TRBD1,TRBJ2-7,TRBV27,CASNLQGAHSEQYF,TGTGCCAGCAATTTACAGGGGGCGCACTCCGAGCAGTACTTC
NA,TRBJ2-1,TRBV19,CASSGTHNSYNEQFF,TGTGCCAGTAGCGGGACACACAATTCATACAATGAGCAGTTCTTC
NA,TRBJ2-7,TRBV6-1,CASIATGMNYEQYF,TGTGCCAGCATCGCTACGGGGATGAACTACGAGCAGTACTTC
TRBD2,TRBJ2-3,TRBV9,CASSAREGSSDTQYF,TGTGCCAGCAGCGCCCGGGAGGGCTCGTCAGATACGCAGTATTTT
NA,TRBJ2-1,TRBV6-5,CASSLTTDSYNEQFF,TGTGCCAGCAGTTTAACGACAGACTCCTACAATGAGCAGTTCTTC